This TCR beta chain was found in a study of blood T cells in healthy people across ages. Germline V lookup: CDR1 MNHNY, CDR2 SVGAGI (reference sequence). CDR3 length: 13 amino acids. There are a few counts of this clonotype. Then a second PCR, running roughly 6 to 11 cycles, was carried out with a sample-barcoded 5' primer and a J-beta primer mix. MiXCR, applied by TCRdb to the 5' RACE reads, yields one record per CDR3 protein. Of approximately 850,000 distinct CDR3 sequences in the sample, under 55% were seen once. This sequence was found in a man aged 55 to 70 in good health. The material sequenced was blood. The gene calls are TRBV6-6 and TRBJ2-4, with unresolved D. The J call is in doubt because the DNA end fits TRBJ2-5 better. CDR3: CASAQTDKETQYF. Here the CDR3 DNA reads TGTGCCAGCGCCCAGACTGACAAAGAGACCCAGTACTTC.